These T cell receptor beta chains were read from a single sample in a study of vaccination and CD4 T cells after COVID-19. TCRdb called the PCR reads again in MiXCR, with one record for every CDR3 protein. The sample consists of 20,000 or so distinct CDR3 sequences, roughly 64% of them appearing once. The sequenced sample was CD4+ T cells from blood, obtained before SARS-CoV-2 vaccination. These receptors all come from a human donor who had recovered from COVID-19. Each CDR3 is given with its conserved first and last residue. Each record gives: CDR3 protein, CDR3 DNA, V gene, J gene, D gene, clone size. D genes are given only for firm matches. Size is omitted from some rows. Given values are once, few, many or a class for expanded clones.

CDR3aa: CASSLAGAPLASYEQYF; CDR3nt: TGTGCCAGCAGCTTAGCGGGAGCCCCCCTAGCCTCCTACGAGCAGTACTTC; v_gene: TRBV7-2; j_gene: TRBJ2-7; d_gene: NA; abundance: few
CDR3aa: CASSLIRGESGYTF; CDR3nt: TGCGCCAGCAGCCTAATTCGGGGGGAAAGTGGCTACACCTTC; v_gene: TRBV5-1; j_gene: TRBJ1-2; d_gene: NA; abundance: NA
CDR3aa: CASRGFVTDTQYF; CDR3nt: TGTGCCAGTAGAGGGTTTGTCACAGATACGCAGTATTTT; v_gene: TRBV19; j_gene: TRBJ2-3; d_gene: NA; abundance: NA
CDR3aa: CSASPGPSPTEAFF; CDR3nt: TGCAGTGCATCGCCGGGACCCAGTCCCACTGAAGCTTTCTTT; v_gene: TRBV20-1; j_gene: TRBJ1-1; d_gene: NA; abundance: NA
CDR3aa: CASRGGRTAYNEQFF; CDR3nt: TGTGCCAGCAGGGGGGGACGGACAGCATACAATGAGCAGTTCTTC; v_gene: TRBV6-1; j_gene: TRBJ2-1; d_gene: NA; abundance: once
CDR3aa: CSASASGRGNTIYF; CDR3nt: TGCAGTGCTAGTGCATCCGGCCGAGGAAACACCATATATTTT; v_gene: TRBV20-1; j_gene: TRBJ1-3; d_gene: NA; abundance: few
CDR3aa: CASSRTGFTGELFF; CDR3nt: TGTGCCAGCAGTCGGACAGGGTTCACCGGGGAGCTGTTTTTT; v_gene: TRBV12-3/TRBV12-4; j_gene: TRBJ2-2; d_gene: TRBD1; abundance: NA
CDR3aa: CASSTGQTRYGYTF; CDR3nt: TGTGCCAGTAGTACCGGACAGACCCGCTATGGCTACACCTTC; v_gene: TRBV19; j_gene: TRBJ1-2; d_gene: NA; abundance: NA
CDR3aa: CAISGGLAGGSSYNEQFF; CDR3nt: TGTGCCATCAGTGGTGGACTAGCGGGGGGGAGCTCCTACAATGAGCAGTTCTTC; v_gene: TRBV10-3; j_gene: TRBJ2-1; d_gene: TRBD2; abundance: NA
CDR3aa: CASNGDSYNQPQHF; CDR3nt: TGTGCCAGCAACGGCGACAGTTACAATCAGCCCCAGCATTTT; v_gene: TRBV28; j_gene: TRBJ1-5; d_gene: NA; abundance: NA
CDR3aa: CATTPPGARETQYF; CDR3nt: TGTGCCACCACACCCCCGGGGGCGCGTGAGACCCAGTACTTC; v_gene: TRBV28; j_gene: TRBJ2-5; d_gene: NA; abundance: NA
CDR3aa: CASSLQRNTEAFF; CDR3nt: TGTGCCAGTAGTCTACAGCGGAACACTGAAGCTTTCTTT; v_gene: TRBV19; j_gene: TRBJ1-1; d_gene: NA; abundance: few
CDR3aa: CASSSTGGGTDTQYF; CDR3nt: TGTGCCAGCAGCTCGACAGGGGGCGGAACAGATACGCAGTATTTT; v_gene: TRBV7-3; j_gene: TRBJ2-3; d_gene: TRBD1; abundance: few
CDR3aa: CASSLAKGNTEAFF; CDR3nt: TGTGCCAGCAGTTTAGCCAAAGGGAACACTGAAGCTTTCTTT; v_gene: TRBV12-3/TRBV12-4; j_gene: TRBJ1-1; d_gene: NA; abundance: NA
CDR3aa: CASSFVRETDTQYF; CDR3nt: TGTGCCAGCAGTTTTGTCAGAGAGACAGATACGCAGTATTTT; v_gene: TRBV28; j_gene: TRBJ2-3; d_gene: NA; abundance: NA
CDR3aa: CASQQGGWVETQYF; CDR3nt: TGTGCCAGCCAGCAGGGAGGGTGGGTAGAGACCCAGTACTTC; v_gene: TRBV25-1; j_gene: TRBJ2-5; d_gene: TRBD2; abundance: NA
CDR3aa: CASSPGDSGIFQAETQYF; CDR3nt: TGTGCCAGCAGCCCCGGCGATAGCGGAATATTTCAAGCGGAGACCCAGTACTTC; v_gene: TRBV7-3; j_gene: TRBJ2-5; d_gene: NA; abundance: NA